This is a list of T cell receptor beta chains from one sample in a study of shared clonotypes between healthy human individuals. Produced via immunoSEQ multiplex PCR; TCRdb's table is partial and in-frame only. The table records 400,000 to 600,000 clones, roughly 77% of them present only once. The sequenced sample consisted of PBMCs. These receptors were taken from a woman aged 40 to 50 in good health. Some clones in this sample may be carry-over from other donors' samples. The conserved cysteine and the conserved F or W are not part of the CDR3 here.

CDR3,V,J
ASSEVGRGAGETQY,TRBV2,TRBJ2-5
ASRAGEGTEAF,TRBV5-1,TRBJ1-1
ASSSDRGLEKLF,TRBV2,TRBJ1-4
ASSPINTEAF,TRBV7-2,TRBJ1-1
ASSTGLSYEQY,TRBV28,TRBJ2-7
ASRLGPADEQY,TRBV12-2,TRBJ2-7
ASAQGGNSPLH,TRBV25-1,TRBJ1-6
ASREGPAGHTEAF,TRBV28,TRBJ1-1
ASSPPAAGGTGELF,TRBV18,TRBJ2-2
ASSLGQAFYNEQF,TRBV5-1,TRBJ2-1
ASSGQISTDTQY,TRBV6-1,TRBJ2-3
ASRSNSGAGELF,TRBV28,TRBJ2-2
ASTINGGSYNEQF,TRBV7-8,TRBJ2-1
ASSSGPKNTGELF,TRBV6-5,TRBJ2-2
ASSATSGRYNIGELF,TRBV9,TRBJ2-2
ASSQDRVDLDTEAF,TRBV5-1,TRBJ1-1
ASSIQGRAYEQY,TRBV19,TRBJ2-7
ASNDRGANEQY,TRBV6-6,TRBJ2-7
ASSEAGGYNQPQH,TRBV2,TRBJ1-5
SVRPNGLADEQF,TRBV29-1,TRBJ2-1
ASSLGQGRHEQY,TRBV2,.
ASSWDHTSYEQY,TRBV19,TRBJ2-7
ASSRTSGRNEQF,TRBV6-4,TRBJ2-1
ASRTFGDGSSYEQY,TRBV28,TRBJ2-7
ASSQVGGTTYEQY,TRBV4-2,TRBJ2-7
ASRPQGADEQY,TRBV28,.
AISGSTSGLHSYEQY,TRBV10-3,TRBJ2-7
SVASAGLQDTQY,TRBV29-1,TRBJ2-3
ASSAITGTGAEKLF,TRBV7-9,TRBJ1-4
ASSRTSDTDTQY,TRBV6-1,TRBJ2-3
ASSLDRGIEKLF,TRBV5-1,TRBJ1-4